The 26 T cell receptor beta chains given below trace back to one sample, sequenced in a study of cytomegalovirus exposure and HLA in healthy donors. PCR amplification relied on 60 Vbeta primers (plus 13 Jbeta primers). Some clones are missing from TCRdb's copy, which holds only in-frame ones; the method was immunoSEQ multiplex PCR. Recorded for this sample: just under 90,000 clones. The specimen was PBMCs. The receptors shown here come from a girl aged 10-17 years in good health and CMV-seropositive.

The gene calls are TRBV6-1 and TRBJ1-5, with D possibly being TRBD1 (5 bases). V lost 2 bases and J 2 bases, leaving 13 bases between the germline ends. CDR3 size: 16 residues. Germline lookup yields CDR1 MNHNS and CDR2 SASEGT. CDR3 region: CASSEMGQHGNQPQHF. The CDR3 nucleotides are TGTGCCAGCAGTGAAATGGGGCAGCATGGCAATCAGCCCCAGCATTTT.

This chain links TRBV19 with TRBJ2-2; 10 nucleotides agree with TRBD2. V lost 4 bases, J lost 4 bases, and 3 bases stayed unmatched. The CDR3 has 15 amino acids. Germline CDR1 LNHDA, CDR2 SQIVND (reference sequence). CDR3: CASSTSGGVTGELFF. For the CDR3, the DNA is TGTGCCAGTAGTACGAGCGGGGGGGTCACCGGGGAGCTGTTTTTT.

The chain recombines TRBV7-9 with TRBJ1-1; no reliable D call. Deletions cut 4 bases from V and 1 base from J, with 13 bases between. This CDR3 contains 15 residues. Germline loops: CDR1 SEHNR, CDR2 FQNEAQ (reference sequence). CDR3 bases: TGTGCCAGCAGCTCGGGAATCCACTGGAACACTGAAGCTTTCTTT. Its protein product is CASSSGIHWNTEAFF.

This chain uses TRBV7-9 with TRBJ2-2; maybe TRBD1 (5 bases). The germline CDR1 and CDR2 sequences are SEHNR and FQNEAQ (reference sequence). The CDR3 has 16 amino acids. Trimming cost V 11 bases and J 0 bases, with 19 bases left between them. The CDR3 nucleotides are TGTGCCGGGGCGGACGATCGGACCACGAACACCGGGGAGCTGTTTTTT. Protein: CAGADDRTTNTGELFF. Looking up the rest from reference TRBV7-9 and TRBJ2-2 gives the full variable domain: DTGVSQNPRHKITKRGQNVTFRCDPISEHNRLYWYRQTLGQGPEFLTYFQNEAQLEKSRLLSDRFSAERPKGSFSTLEIQRTEQGDSAMYLCAGADDRTTNTGELFFGEGSRLTVL.

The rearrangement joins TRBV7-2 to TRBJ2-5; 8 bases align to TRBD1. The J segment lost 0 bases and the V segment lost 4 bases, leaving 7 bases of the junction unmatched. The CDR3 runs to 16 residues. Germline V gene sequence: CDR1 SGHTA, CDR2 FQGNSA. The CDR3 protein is CASSSRGPLYQETQYF. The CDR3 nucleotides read TGTGCCAGCAGCTCCAGGGGGCCCCTGTACCAAGAGACCCAGTACTTC.

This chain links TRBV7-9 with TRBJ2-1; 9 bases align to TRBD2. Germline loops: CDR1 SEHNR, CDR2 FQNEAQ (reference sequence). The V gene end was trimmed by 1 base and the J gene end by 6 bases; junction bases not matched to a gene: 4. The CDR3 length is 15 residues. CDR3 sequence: CASSLGPSGANEQFF. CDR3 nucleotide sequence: TGTGCCAGCAGCTTAGGCCCTAGCGGGGCCAATGAGCAGTTCTTC.

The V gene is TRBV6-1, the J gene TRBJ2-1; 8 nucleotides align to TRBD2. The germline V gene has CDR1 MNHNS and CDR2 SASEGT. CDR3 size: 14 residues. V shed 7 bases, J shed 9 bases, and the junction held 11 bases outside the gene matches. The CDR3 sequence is CASIQLADLGEQFF. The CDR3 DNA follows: TGTGCCAGCATACAACTAGCGGATTTGGGTGAGCAGTTCTTC.

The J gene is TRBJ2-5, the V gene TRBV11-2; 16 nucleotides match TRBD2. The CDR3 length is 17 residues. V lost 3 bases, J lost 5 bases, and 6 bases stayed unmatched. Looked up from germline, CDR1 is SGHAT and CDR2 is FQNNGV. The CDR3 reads CASSFGTSGGAGETQYF. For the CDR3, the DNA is TGTGCCAGCAGCTTCGGGACTAGCGGGGGGGCTGGGGAGACCCAGTACTTC.

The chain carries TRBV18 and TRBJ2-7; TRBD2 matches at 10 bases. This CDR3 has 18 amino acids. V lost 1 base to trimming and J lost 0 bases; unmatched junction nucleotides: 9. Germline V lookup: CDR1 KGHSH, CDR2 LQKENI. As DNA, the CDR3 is TGTGCCAGCTCACCACTGAGTAGCGGGGGGTACCTCTCCTACGAGCAGTACTTC. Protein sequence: CASSPLSSGGYLSYEQYF.

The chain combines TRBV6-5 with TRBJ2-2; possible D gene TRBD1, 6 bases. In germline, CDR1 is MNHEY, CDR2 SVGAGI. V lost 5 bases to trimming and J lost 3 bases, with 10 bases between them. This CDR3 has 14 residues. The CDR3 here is CASSIGQYTGELFF. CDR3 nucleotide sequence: TGTGCCAGCAGTATCGGACAGTACACCGGGGAGCTGTTTTTT.

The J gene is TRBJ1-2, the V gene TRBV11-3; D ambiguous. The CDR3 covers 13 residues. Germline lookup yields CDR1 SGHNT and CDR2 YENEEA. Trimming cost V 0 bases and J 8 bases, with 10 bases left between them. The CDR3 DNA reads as TGTGCCAGCAGCTTAGACGGGATAGGAGGCTACACCTTC. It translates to CASSLDGIGGYTF.

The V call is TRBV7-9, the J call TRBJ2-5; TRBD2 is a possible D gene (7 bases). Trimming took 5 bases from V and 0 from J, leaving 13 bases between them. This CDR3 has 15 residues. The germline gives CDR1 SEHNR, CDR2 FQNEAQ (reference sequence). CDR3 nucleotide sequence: TGTGCCAGCAGCCTGGAGGGGGGGCACCAAGAGACCCAGTACTTC. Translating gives CASSLEGGHQETQYF.

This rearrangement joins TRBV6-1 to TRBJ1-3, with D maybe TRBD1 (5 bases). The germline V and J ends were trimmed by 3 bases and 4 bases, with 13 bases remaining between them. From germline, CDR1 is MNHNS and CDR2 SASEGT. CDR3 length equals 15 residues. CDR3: CASSEETAGGNTIYF. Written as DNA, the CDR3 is TGTGCCAGCAGTGAGGAGACAGCGGGAGGAAACACCATATATTTT.

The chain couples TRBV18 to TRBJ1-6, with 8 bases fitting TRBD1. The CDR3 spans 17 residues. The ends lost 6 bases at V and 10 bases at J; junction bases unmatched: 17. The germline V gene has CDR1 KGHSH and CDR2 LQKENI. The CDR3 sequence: CASSQLAKTGVVSPLHF. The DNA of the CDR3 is TGTGCCAGCTCCCAACTGGCTAAGACAGGGGTGGTGTCACCCCTCCACTTT.

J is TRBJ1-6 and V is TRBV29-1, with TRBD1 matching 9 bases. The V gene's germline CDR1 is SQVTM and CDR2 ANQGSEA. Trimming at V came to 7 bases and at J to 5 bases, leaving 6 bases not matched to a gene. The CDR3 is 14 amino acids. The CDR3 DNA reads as TGCAGCGCTCTGGACAGGGGCGATAATTCACCCCTCCACTTT. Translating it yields CSALDRGDNSPLHF.

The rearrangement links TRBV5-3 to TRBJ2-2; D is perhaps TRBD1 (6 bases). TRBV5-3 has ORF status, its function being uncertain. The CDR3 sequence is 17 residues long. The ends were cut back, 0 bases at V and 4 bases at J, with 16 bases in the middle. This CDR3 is CARSLAGGTAATGELFF. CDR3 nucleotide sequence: TGTGCCAGAAGCTTGGCTGGGGGCACGGCGGCCACCGGGGAGCTGTTTTTT.

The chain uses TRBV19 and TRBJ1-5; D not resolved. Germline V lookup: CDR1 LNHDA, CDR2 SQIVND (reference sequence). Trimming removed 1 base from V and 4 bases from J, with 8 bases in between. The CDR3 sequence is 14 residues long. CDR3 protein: CASSIGPVNQPQHF. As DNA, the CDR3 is TGTGCCAGTAGTATAGGCCCGGTTAATCAGCCCCAGCATTTT.

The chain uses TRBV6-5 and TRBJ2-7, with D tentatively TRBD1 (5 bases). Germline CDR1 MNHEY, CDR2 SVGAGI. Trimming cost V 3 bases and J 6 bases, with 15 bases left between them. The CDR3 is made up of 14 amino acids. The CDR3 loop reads CASSYDQGTCEQYF. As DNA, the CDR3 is TGTGCCAGCAGTTATGACCAGGGTACCTGCGAGCAGTACTTC.

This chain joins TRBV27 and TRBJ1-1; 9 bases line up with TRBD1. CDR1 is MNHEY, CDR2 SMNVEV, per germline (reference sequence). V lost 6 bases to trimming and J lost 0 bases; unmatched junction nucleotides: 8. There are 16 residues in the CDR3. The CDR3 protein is CASRRDRVGVNTEAFF. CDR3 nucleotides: TGTGCCAGCAGGCGGGACAGGGTAGGCGTGAACACTGAAGCTTTCTTT.

The CDR3 sequence is CASSLSGKLFF. In nucleotides, the CDR3 is TGCGCCAGCAGCTTATCAGGAAAACTGTTTTTT. The chain combines TRBV5-1 with TRBJ1-4; D is ambiguous. The V gene's germline CDR1 is SGHRS and CDR2 YFSETQ. CDR3 length: 11 residues. Trimming pared 2 bases from V and 10 bases from J, leaving 6 bases between. Filled out from reference TRBV5-1 and TRBJ1-4, the complete variable domain reads KAGVTQTPRYLIKTRGQQVTLSCSPISGHRSVSWYQQTPGQGLQFLFEYFSETQRNKGNFPGRFSGRQFSNSRSEMNVSTLELGDSALYLCASSLSGKLFFGSGTQLSVL.

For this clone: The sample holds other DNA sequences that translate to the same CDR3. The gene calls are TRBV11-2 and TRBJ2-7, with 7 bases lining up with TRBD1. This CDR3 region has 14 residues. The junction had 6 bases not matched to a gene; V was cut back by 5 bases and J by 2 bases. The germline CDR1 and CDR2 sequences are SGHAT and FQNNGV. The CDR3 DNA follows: TGTGCCAGCAGCCAGCCACAGGGGACCTACGAGCAGTACTTC. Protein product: CASSQPQGTYEQYF.

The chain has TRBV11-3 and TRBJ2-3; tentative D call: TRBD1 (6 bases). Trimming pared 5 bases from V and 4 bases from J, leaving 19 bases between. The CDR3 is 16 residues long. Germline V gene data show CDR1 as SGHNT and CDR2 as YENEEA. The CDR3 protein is CASSPRTARGPDTQYF. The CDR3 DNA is TGTGCCAGCAGCCCGAGGACAGCTCGGGGTCCAGATACGCAGTATTTT.

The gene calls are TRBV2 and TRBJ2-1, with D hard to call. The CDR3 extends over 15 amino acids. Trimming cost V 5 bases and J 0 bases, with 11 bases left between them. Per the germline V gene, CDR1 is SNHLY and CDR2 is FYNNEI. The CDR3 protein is CASSLQASSYNEQFF. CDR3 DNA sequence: TGTGCCAGCAGTTTGCAGGCAAGCTCCTACAATGAGCAGTTCTTC.

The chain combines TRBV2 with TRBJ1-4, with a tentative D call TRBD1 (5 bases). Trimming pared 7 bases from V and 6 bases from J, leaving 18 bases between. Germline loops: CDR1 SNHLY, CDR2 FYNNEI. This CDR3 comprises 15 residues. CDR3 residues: CASNYPGSPHEKLFF. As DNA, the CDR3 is TGTGCCAGCAATTACCCAGGGTCACCCCATGAAAAACTGTTTTTT. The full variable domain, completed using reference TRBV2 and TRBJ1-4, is EPEVTQTPSHQVTQMGQEVILRCVPISNHLYFYWYRQILGQKVEFLVSFYNNEISEKSEIFDDQFSVERPDGSNFTLKIRSTKLEDSAMYFCASNYPGSPHEKLFFGSGTQLSVL.

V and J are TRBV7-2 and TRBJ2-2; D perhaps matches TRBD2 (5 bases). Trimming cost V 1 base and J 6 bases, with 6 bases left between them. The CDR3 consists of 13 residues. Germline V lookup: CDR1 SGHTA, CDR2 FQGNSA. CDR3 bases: TGTGCCAGCAGCTTAGTGGGAGCCGGGGAGCTGTTTTTT. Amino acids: CASSLVGAGELFF. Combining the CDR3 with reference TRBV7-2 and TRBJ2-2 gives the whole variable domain GAGVSQSPSNKVTEKGKDVELRCDPISGHTALYWYRQSLGQGLEFLIYFQGNSAPDKSGLPSDRFSAERTGGSVSTLTIQRTQQEDSAVYLCASSLVGAGELFFGEGSRLTVL.

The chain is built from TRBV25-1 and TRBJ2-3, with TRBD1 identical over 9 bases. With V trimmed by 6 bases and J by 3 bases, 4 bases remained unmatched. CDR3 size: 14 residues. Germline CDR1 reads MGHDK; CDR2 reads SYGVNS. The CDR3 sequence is CASRTGGLTDTQYF. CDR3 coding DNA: TGTGCCAGCAGGACAGGGGGGTTGACAGATACGCAGTATTTT.